One sample yielded the 27 T cell receptor beta chains listed below, sequenced in a study of beta chain features in type 1 diabetes. cDNA synthesis used the whole RNA isolate, giving expressed TCRB sequences. Some clones are missing from TCRdb's copy, which holds only in-frame ones; the method was immunoSEQ multiplex PCR. The sample holds approximately 160,000 clones, roughly 8.1% seen once. Specimen: central memory CD4+ T cells from blood. All receptors come from a man between 18 and 29 years old in good health.

In this sample, this clone turned up a few times. The chain uses TRBV15 and TRBJ1-5; D not resolved. Between the trimmed V and J ends, which lost 1 base and 3 bases, there was a span of 10 bases. The CDR3 contains 15 residues. The germline gives CDR1 LNHNV, CDR2 YYDKDF (reference sequence). CDR3 sequence (DNA): TGTGCCACCAGCAGAGTCGACACCTACAATCAGCCCCAGCATTTT. Protein sequence: CATSRVDTYNQPQHF.

The chain combines TRBV7-8 with TRBJ2-5, with D possibly being TRBD2 (6 bases). The V end lost 1 base, the J end lost 4 bases, and 34 bases lay between the germline ends. The CDR3 totals 22 residues. Germline-derived CDR1 and CDR2 are SGHVS and FQNEAQ. The CDR3 nucleotides are TGTGCCAGCAGCTTAGGGTGGGACTTTGCAAAATCGATTGGGTCAGGAGGAGAGACCCAGTACTTC. Its protein product is CASSLGWDFAKSIGSGGETQYF.

The V and J genes are TRBV2 and TRBJ2-3; perhaps TRBD2 as D (5 bases). CDR3 length: 14 amino acids. Germline V gene sequence: CDR1 SNHLY, CDR2 FYNNEI. The V end lost 6 bases, the J end lost 0 bases, and 10 bases lay between the germline ends. CDR3 DNA: TGTGCCAGCAGCAGGACTGTTAGCACAGATACGCAGTATTTT. As protein: CASSRTVSTDTQYF.

The genes are TRBV7-3 and TRBJ2-2, with D possibly being TRBD1 (6 bases). Germline assignment: CDR1 SGHTA and CDR2 FQGTGA. V gave up 6 bases and J gave up 6 bases, with 11 bases separating them. This CDR3 comprises 13 residues. In DNA, the CDR3 is TGTGCCAGCAGGTCAGGGGATGCCGGGGAGCTGTTTTTT. It translates to CASRSGDAGELFF.

Concerning this clone itself: The junction does not match germline at one end; this may be a read error. This chain joins TRBV6-5 and TRBJ2-5; a weak D match, TRBD1 (6 bases). Germline V gives CDR1 MNHEY, CDR2 SVGAGI. CDR3 length: 12 amino acids. The CDR3 nucleotides are TGTGCCATCAGTGAAAGGGGGGAGACCCAGTACTTC. It codes for CAISERGETQYF.

The genes are TRBV4-1 and TRBJ2-1; 7 bases align to TRBD1. Trimming took 4 bases from V and 0 from J; bases not matched to a gene: 9. Germline loops: CDR1 MGHRA, CDR2 YSYEKL. The CDR3 is 17 amino acids. The DNA for the CDR3 is TGCGCCAGCAGCCGAACAGGGGTTTCGAGCTCCTACAATGAGCAGTTCTTC. As protein: CASSRTGVSSSYNEQFF.

In its sample, this clone was seen a few times. The chain uses TRBV5-4 and TRBJ2-5; 10 nucleotides align to TRBD1. The CDR3 consists of 14 residues. CDR1 is SGHNT, CDR2 YYREEE, per germline (reference sequence). The junction had 4 bases not matched to a gene; V was cut back by 4 bases and J by 4 bases. The CDR3 DNA follows: TGTGCCAGCAGCAGGACAGGGGGGGGAGAGACCCAGTACTTC. Residues: CASSRTGGGETQYF.

This clone was counted a few times. The V call is TRBV5-1, the J call TRBJ2-1; the match to TRBD2 covers 8 bases. V trimming: 0 bases; J trimming: 0 bases; junction bases outside the gene matches: 5. From germline, CDR1 is SGHRS and CDR2 YFSETQ. The CDR3 is 17 amino acids. In DNA form, the CDR3 reads TGCGCCAGCAGCTTGGGGTCTAGCGGGTCCTCCTACAATGAGCAGTTCTTC. Protein: CASSLGSSGSSYNEQFF. The full variable domain, with the rest looked up from reference TRBV5-1 and TRBJ2-1, is KAGVTQTPRYLIKTRGQQVTLSCSPISGHRSVSWYQQTPGQGLQFLFEYFSETQRNKGNFPGRFSGRQFSNSRSEMNVSTLELGDSALYLCASSLGSSGSSYNEQFFGPGTRLTVL.

V gene TRBV7-2 combines with J gene TRBJ2-1, with D perhaps TRBD2 (5 bases). CDR1 and CDR2 from the germline V gene are SGHTA and FQGNSA. The V end lost 8 bases, the J end lost 2 bases, and 16 bases lay between the germline ends. The CDR3 has 15 residues. The CDR3, as DNA: TGTGCCAGCGGAGGAGACCCAGCCGCCTACAATGAGCAGTTCTTC. Its translation is CASGGDPAAYNEQFF.

V usage is TRBV19 and J usage is TRBJ2-7, with 12 bases fitting TRBD2. The ends lost 2 bases at V and 3 bases at J; junction bases unmatched: 2. The CDR3 is 15 residues long. Germline loops: CDR1 LNHDA, CDR2 SQIVND (reference sequence). The CDR3 DNA reads TGTGCCAGTAGTATAACTAGCGGGGGGAGCTACGAGCAGTACTTC. Its translation: CASSITSGGSYEQYF. Full variable domain (rest looked up from reference TRBV19 and TRBJ2-7): DGGITQSPKYLFRKEGQNVTLSCEQNLNHDAMYWYRQDPGQGLRLIYYSQIVNDFQKGDIAEGYSVSREKKESFPLTVTSAQKNPTAFYLCASSITSGGSYEQYFGPGTRLTVT.

J is TRBJ1-4 and V is TRBV28; the D gene is possibly TRBD1 (6 bases). The V and J ends lost 6 bases and 9 bases respectively, with 20 bases between them. CDR3 length: 15 amino acids. CDR1 is MDHEN and CDR2 is SYDVKM in the germline V gene. The CDR3 region is CASSRGTSAGKKLFF. DNA for the CDR3: TGTGCCAGCAGCCGAGGGACATCCGCCGGGAAAAAACTGTTTTTT.

This chain joins TRBV6-1 and TRBJ1-2; D unresolved. The V and J ends lost 5 bases and 8 bases respectively, with 15 bases between them. CDR3 length: 13 residues. CDR1 and CDR2 (germline): MNHNS, SASEGT. CDR3 loop: CASSPVRERGYTF. Here the CDR3 DNA reads TGTGCCAGCAGTCCTGTTCGGGAGCGCGGCTACACCTTC.

This clone was seen many times. A junction end diverges from the germline sequence, so it may reflect a read error. The J gene is TRBJ1-2, the V gene TRBV20-1; D unclear. In germline, CDR1 is DFQATT, CDR2 SNEGSKA (reference sequence). CDR3 length equals 11 residues. CDR3 loop: CSARIAPGLIF. The CDR3 bases are TGCAGTGCTAGAATCGCGCCAGGCCTCATCTTC.

In this sample, this clone turned up many times. The chain combines TRBV7-2 with TRBJ2-5; 7 bases line up with TRBD1. This CDR3 has 15 residues. Losses at the gene ends were 5 bases for V and 0 bases for J; bases not matched to a gene: 6. Germline V gene lookup returns CDR1 SGHTA and CDR2 FQGNSA. The DNA of the CDR3 is TGTGCCAGCAGCGCAATCAGGGGGTACCAAGAGACCCAGTACTTC. This translates into CASSAIRGYQETQYF.

V usage is TRBV7-9 and J usage is TRBJ1-1; 9 bases are shared with TRBD1. This CDR3 has 13 amino acids. The V and J ends lost 8 bases and 1 base, in that order; junction bases with no gene match: 2. The germline CDR1 and CDR2 sequences are SEHNR and FQNEAQ (reference sequence). CDR3 loop: CASGGQGNTEAFF. DNA of the CDR3: TGTGCCAGCGGGGGACAGGGGAACACTGAAGCTTTCTTT.

This clone appeared a few times. The genes are TRBV28 and TRBJ2-5; 8 nucleotides agree with TRBD1. The CDR3 totals 15 residues. The trim removed 6 bases at V and 0 bases at J, leaving 6 bases unmatched. The V gene's germline CDR1 is MDHEN and CDR2 SYDVKM. The CDR3: CASRPGQGHQETQYF. The CDR3 nucleotides are TGTGCCAGCAGACCTGGACAGGGCCACCAAGAGACCCAGTACTTC.

This clone has more than one count but fewer than ten. The chain links TRBV7-2 to TRBJ1-2, with D maybe TRBD1 (5 bases). The CDR3 has 14 residues. Germline values: CDR1 SGHTA, CDR2 FQGNSA. The germline V and J ends were trimmed by 5 bases and 6 bases, with 16 bases remaining between them. The CDR3 is CASSAHGLQDGYTF. For the CDR3, the DNA is TGTGCCAGCAGCGCTCATGGTCTACAGGATGGCTACACCTTC.

A few counts support this clone. This chain joins TRBV5-4 and TRBJ2-2; D is ambiguous. The germline gives CDR1 SGHNT, CDR2 YYREEE (reference sequence). V dropped 2 bases and J dropped 5 bases, with 4 bases sitting between them. The CDR3 length is 12 residues. The CDR3: CASSFETGELFF. The CDR3 nucleotides are TGTGCCAGCAGCTTTGAGACCGGGGAGCTGTTTTTT. The entire variable domain, with the rest obtained from reference TRBV5-4 and TRBJ2-2, is as follows: ETGVTQSPTHLIKTRGQQVTLRCSSQSGHNTVSWYQQALGQGPQFIFQYYREEENGRGNFPPRFSGLQFPNYSSELNVNALELDDSALYLCASSFETGELFFGEGSRLTVL.

This clone appeared a few times. V gene TRBV5-5 combines with J gene TRBJ2-6; D call uncertain. V was pared by 4 bases and J by 0 bases, with 5 bases between. The CDR3 covers 14 residues. Germline loops: CDR1 SGHKS, CDR2 YYEKEE (reference sequence). In DNA form, the CDR3 reads TGTGCCAGCAGCCTCAGCTCTGGGGCCAACGTCCTGACTTTC. Amino acid sequence: CASSLSSGANVLTF.

This sequence joins TRBV14 and TRBJ2-4; 14 bases line up with TRBD2. Germline V gives CDR1 SGHDN, CDR2 FVKESK. The CDR3 contains 16 residues. Trimming at V came to 5 bases and at J to 4 bases, leaving 4 bases not matched to a gene. CDR3 region: CASSSRLAGGKNIQYF. In DNA form, the CDR3 reads TGTGCCAGCAGCTCCCGACTAGCGGGGGGGAAAAACATTCAGTACTTC.

The chain links TRBV10-2 to TRBJ1-1; D might be TRBD1 (5 bases). V lost 6 bases and J 0 bases, leaving 11 bases between the germline ends. The CDR3 sequence is 14 residues long. The V gene's germline CDR1 is WSHSY and CDR2 SAAADI. CDR3 region: CASRATGMNTEAFF. CDR3 sequence (DNA): TGCGCCAGCAGGGCAACAGGTATGAACACTGAAGCTTTCTTT.

The gene calls are TRBV7-8 and TRBJ1-5; 7 bases agree with TRBD1. The J segment lost 2 bases and the V segment lost 6 bases, leaving 7 bases of the junction unmatched. The CDR3 consists of 15 residues. CDR1 SGHVS and CDR2 FQNEAQ come from the germline V gene. CDR3: CASRKTGSGNQPQHF. CDR3 sequence (DNA): TGTGCCAGCAGAAAGACAGGGTCCGGCAATCAGCCCCAGCATTTT.

This clone was observed a handful of times. This sequence joins TRBV19 and TRBJ1-5, with a weak D call TRBD1 (5 bases). Germline V CDR1 and CDR2: LNHDA, SQIVND (reference sequence). With 7 bases removed from V and 6 bases from J, the gap between germline ends came to 13 bases. The CDR3 extends over 13 amino acids. CDR3 in DNA: TGTGCCAGTAAAAGCACAGGTGCTCAGCCCCAGCATTTT. Its translation: CASKSTGAQPQHF.

The chain couples TRBV18 to TRBJ2-1; D possibly corresponds to TRBD1 (6 bases). The CDR3 length is 14 residues. CDR1 is KGHSH, CDR2 LQKENI, per germline. V lost 3 bases to trimming and J lost 5 bases, with 11 bases between them. This chain's CDR3 is CASSPKGHDNEQFF. In DNA form, the CDR3 reads TGTGCCAGCTCACCGAAGGGACATGACAATGAGCAGTTCTTC.

This clone appeared a few times. The rearrangement joins TRBV10-3 to TRBJ2-7; 7 nucleotides match TRBD1. The J segment lost 0 bases and the V segment lost 7 bases, leaving 6 bases of the junction unmatched. Germline CDR1 ENHRY, CDR2 SYGVKD. This CDR3 comprises 14 residues. The CDR3 protein is CAIKDRNLSYEQYF. For the CDR3, the DNA is TGTGCCATCAAGGACAGGAACCTCTCCTACGAGCAGTACTTC.

The J gene is TRBJ1-4, the V gene TRBV4-3; no reliable D call. The ends were cut back, 0 bases at V and 0 bases at J, with 5 bases in the middle. From germline, CDR1 is LGHNA and CDR2 YSLEER. The CDR3 loop spans 15 amino acids. The CDR3, as DNA: TGCGCCAGCAGCCAAGATACAGCAACTAATGAAAAACTGTTTTTT. The encoded protein is CASSQDTATNEKLFF.

The gene calls are TRBV11-3 and TRBJ2-1, with a weak D call TRBD1 (5 bases). Germline CDR1 and CDR2: SGHNT and YENEEA. V was trimmed by 1 base and J by 6 bases, leaving 10 bases between them. The CDR3 extends over 14 amino acids. CDR3 protein: CASSLGGWSNEQFF. The DNA for the CDR3 is TGTGCCAGCAGCTTAGGGGGCTGGAGCAATGAGCAGTTCTTC.